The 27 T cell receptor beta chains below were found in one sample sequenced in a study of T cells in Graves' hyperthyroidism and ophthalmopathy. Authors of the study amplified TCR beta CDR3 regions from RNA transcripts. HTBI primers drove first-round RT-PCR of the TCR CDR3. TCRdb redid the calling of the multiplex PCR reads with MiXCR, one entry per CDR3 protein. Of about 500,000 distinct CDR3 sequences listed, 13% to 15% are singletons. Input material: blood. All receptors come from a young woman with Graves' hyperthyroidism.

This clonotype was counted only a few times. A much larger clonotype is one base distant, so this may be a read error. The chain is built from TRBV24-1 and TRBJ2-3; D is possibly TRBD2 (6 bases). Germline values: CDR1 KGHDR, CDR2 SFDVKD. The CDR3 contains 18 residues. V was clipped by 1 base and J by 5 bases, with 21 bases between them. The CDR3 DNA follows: TGTGCCACCAGTGATTTCGGACTACCGGGCAAAACAGGAGATACGCAGTATTTT. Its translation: CATSDFGLPGKTGDTQYF.

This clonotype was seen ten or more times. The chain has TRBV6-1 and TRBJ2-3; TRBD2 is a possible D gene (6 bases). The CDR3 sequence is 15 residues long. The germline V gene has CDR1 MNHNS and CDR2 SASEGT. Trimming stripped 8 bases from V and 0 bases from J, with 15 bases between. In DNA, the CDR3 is TGTGCCAGCGGGAACGGGGCGGGAAGCACAGATACGCAGTATTTT. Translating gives CASGNGAGSTDTQYF.

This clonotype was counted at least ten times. The CDR3 DNA follows: TGTGCCAGCAGCTTAGAGGGTGGTGGGACAGGGCATGGCTACACCTTC. Its translation: CASSLEGGGTGHGYTF. V and J are TRBV7-2 and TRBJ1-2; 9 nucleotides line up with TRBD1. The trim removed 1 base at V and 6 bases at J, leaving 9 bases unmatched. Per the germline V gene, CDR1 is SGHTA and CDR2 is FQGNSA. The CDR3 is 16 residues long.

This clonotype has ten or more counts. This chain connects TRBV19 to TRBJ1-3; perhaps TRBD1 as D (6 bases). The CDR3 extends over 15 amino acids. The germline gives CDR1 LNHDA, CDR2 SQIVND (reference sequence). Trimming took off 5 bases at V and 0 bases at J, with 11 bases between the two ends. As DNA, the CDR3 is TGTGCCAGTAGTGAACCGGGACACTCTGGAAACACCATATATTTT. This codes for CASSEPGHSGNTIYF.

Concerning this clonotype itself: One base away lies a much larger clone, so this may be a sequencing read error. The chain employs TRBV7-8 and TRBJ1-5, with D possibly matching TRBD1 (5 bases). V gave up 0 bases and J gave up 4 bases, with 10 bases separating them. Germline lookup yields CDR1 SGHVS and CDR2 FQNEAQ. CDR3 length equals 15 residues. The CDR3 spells CASSLAGGENQPQHF. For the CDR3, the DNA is TGTGCCAGCAGCTTAGCGGGGGGGGAAAATCAGCCCCAGCATTTT.

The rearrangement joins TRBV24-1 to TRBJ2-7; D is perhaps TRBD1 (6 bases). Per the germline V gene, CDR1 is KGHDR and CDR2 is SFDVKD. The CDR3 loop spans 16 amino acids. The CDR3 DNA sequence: TGTGCCATCAGTGATTCCCGACAGGAGAGAATGAACGAGCAGTACGTC. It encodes CAISDSRQERMNEQYV.

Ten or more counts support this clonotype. CDR3 in amino acids: CASSVATGAVSGQYF. As DNA, the CDR3 is TGTGCCAGCAGCGTAGCTACAGGGGCGGTTTCCGGGCAGTACTTC. This chain links TRBV9 with TRBJ2-7, with 7 bases identical to TRBD1. Germline V gives CDR1 SGDLS, CDR2 YYNGEE. The CDR3 has 15 amino acids. With 0 bases clipped from V and 9 bases from J, the junction kept 12 bases outside the gene matches.

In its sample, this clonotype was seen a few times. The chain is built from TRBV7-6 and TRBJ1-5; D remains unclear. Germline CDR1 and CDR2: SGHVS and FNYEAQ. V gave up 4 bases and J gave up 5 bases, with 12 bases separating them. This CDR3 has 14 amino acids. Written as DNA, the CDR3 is TGTGCCAGCAGCTCTCAGGCTGGGTATCAGCCCCAGCATTTT. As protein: CASSSQAGYQPQHF. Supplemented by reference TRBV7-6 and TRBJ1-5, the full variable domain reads GAGVSQSPRYKVTKRGQDVALRCDPISGHVSLYWYRQALGQGPEFLTYFNYEAQQDKSGLPNDRFSAERPEGSISTLTIQRTEQRDSAMYRCASSSQAGYQPQHFGDGTRLSIL.

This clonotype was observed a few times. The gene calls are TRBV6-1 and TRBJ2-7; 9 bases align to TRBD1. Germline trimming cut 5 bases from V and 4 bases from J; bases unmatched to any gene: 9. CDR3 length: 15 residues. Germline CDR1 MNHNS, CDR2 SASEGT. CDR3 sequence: CASSSLDRGRYEQYF. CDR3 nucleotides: TGTGCCAGCAGTTCGCTAGACAGGGGGAGGTACGAGCAGTACTTC.

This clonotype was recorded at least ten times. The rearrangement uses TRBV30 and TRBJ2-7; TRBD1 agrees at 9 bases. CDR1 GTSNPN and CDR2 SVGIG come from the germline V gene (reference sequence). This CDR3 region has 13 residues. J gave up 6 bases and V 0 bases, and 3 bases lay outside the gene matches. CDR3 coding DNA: TGTGCCTGGAGTGTAAGACAGGGGGGCGAGCAGTACGTC. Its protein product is CAWSVRQGGEQYV.

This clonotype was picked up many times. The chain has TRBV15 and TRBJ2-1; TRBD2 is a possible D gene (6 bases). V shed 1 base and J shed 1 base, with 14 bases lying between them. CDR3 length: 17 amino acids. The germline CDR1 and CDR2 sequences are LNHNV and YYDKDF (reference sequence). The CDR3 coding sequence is TGTGCCACCAGCAGAGCCACCCTGCGGGGTTCCTACAATGAGCAGTTCTTC. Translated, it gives CATSRATLRGSYNEQFF.

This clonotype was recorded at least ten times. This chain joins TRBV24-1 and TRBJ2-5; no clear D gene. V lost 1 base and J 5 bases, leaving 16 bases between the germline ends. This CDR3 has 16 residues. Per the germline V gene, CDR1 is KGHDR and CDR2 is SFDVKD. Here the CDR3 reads CATSDLTSSNPETQYF. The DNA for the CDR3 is TGTGCCACCAGTGATTTAACTTCATCCAACCCGGAGACCCAGTACTTC.

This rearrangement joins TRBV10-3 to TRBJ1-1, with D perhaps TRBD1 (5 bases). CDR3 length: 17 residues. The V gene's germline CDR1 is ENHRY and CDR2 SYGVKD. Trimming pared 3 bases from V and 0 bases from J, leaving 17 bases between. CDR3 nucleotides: TGTGCCATCAGTGACCCAAACCTGGGACGGATGAACACTGAAGCTTTCTTT. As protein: CAISDPNLGRMNTEAFF.

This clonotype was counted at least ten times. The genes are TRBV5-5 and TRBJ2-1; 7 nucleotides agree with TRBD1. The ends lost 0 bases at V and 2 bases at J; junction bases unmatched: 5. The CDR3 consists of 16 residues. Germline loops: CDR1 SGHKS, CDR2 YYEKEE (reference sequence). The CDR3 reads CASSLGIQGAYNEQFF. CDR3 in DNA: TGTGCCAGCAGCTTGGGGATTCAGGGGGCCTACAATGAGCAGTTCTTC.

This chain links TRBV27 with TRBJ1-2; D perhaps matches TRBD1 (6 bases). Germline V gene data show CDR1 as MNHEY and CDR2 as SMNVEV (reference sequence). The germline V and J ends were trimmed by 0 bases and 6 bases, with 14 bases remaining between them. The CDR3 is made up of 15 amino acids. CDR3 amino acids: CASSLSWGASDGYTF. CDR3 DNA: TGTGCCAGCAGTTTATCCTGGGGGGCCTCCGATGGCTACACCTTC.

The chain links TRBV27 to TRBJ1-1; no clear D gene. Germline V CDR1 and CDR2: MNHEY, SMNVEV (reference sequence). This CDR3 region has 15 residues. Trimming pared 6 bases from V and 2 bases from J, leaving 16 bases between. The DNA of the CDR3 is TGTGCCAGCAGCCTCGAGCCTTATATCAACACTGAAGCTTTCTTT. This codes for CASSLEPYINTEAFF.

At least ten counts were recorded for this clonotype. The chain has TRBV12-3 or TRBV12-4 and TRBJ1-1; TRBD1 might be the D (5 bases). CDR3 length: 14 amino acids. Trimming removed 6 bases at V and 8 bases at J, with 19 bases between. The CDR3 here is CASRYSGSPGEAFF. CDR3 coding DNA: TGTGCCAGCAGATATTCAGGGTCTCCCGGAGAAGCTTTCTTT.

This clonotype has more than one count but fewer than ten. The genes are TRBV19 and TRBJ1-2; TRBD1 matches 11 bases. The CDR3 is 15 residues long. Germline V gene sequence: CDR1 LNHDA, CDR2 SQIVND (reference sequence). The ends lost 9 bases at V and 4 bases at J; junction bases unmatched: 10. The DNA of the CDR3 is TGTGCCAGCTTGATGACCGGGACAGGGGGCTATGGCTACACCTTC. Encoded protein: CASLMTGTGGYGYTF.

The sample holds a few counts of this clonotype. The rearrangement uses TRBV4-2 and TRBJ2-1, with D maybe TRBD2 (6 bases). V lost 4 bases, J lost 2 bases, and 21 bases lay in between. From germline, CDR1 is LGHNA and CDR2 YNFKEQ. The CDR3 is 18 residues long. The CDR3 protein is CASSPLGYGAGTYNEQFF. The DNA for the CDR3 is TGTGCCAGCAGCCCCCTAGGCTACGGGGCGGGGACCTACAATGAGCAGTTCTTC.

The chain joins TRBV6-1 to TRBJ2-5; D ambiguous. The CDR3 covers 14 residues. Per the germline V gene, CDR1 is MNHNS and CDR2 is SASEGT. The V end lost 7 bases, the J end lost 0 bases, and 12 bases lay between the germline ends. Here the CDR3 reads CASKSMRYQETQYF. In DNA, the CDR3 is TGTGCCAGCAAGAGCATGAGGTACCAAGAGACCCAGTACTTC.

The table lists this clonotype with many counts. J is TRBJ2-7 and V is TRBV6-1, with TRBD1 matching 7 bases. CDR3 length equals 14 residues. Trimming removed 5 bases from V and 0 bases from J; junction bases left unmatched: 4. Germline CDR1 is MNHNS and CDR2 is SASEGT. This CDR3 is CASSYRDSSYEQYF. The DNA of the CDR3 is TGTGCCAGCAGTTACCGGGACAGCTCCTACGAGCAGTACTTC.

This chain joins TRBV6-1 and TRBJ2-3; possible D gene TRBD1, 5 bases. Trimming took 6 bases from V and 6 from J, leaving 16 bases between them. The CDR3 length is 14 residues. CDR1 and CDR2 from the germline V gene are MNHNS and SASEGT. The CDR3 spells CASRTMWGGDTQYF. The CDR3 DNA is TGTGCCAGCAGGACGATGTGGGGCGGCGATACGCAGTATTTT.

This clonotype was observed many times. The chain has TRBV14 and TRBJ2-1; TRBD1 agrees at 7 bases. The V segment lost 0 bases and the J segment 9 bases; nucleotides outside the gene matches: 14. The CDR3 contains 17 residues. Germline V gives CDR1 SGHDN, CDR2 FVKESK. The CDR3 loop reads CASSQEIGRGWSGEQFF. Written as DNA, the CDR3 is TGTGCCAGCAGCCAAGAAATCGGCAGGGGGTGGTCGGGTGAGCAGTTCTTC.

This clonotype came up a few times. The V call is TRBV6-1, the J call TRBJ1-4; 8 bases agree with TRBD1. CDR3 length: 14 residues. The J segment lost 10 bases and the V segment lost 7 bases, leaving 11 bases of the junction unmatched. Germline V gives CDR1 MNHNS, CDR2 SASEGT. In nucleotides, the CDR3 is TGTGCCAGCACCGCAGGGGGCTCTCTTCCAAAACTGTTTTTT. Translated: CASTAGGSLPKLFF.

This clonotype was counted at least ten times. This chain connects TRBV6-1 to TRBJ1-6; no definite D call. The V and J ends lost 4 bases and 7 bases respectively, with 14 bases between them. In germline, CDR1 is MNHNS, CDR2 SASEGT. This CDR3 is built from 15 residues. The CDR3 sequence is CASSARGLLNSPLHF. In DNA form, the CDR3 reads TGTGCCAGCAGTGCCCGGGGTCTCCTCAATTCACCCCTCCACTTT.

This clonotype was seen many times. The CDR3 is CASSVGQGDTGELFF. Written as DNA, the CDR3 is TGTGCCAGCAGCGTAGGACAGGGAGATACCGGGGAGCTGTTTTTT. J is TRBJ2-2 and V is TRBV9; TRBD1 agrees at 7 bases. The CDR3 has 15 amino acids. CDR1 is SGDLS, CDR2 YYNGEE, per germline. Trimming took 0 bases from V and 5 from J; bases not matched to a gene: 4.

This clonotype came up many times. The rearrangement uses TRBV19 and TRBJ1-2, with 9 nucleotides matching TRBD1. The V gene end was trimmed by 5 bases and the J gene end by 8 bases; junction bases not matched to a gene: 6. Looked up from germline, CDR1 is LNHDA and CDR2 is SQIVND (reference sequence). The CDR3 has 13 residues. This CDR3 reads CASSPGTGTGYTF. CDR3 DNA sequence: TGTGCCAGTAGTCCTGGGACAGGGACCGGCTACACCTTC.